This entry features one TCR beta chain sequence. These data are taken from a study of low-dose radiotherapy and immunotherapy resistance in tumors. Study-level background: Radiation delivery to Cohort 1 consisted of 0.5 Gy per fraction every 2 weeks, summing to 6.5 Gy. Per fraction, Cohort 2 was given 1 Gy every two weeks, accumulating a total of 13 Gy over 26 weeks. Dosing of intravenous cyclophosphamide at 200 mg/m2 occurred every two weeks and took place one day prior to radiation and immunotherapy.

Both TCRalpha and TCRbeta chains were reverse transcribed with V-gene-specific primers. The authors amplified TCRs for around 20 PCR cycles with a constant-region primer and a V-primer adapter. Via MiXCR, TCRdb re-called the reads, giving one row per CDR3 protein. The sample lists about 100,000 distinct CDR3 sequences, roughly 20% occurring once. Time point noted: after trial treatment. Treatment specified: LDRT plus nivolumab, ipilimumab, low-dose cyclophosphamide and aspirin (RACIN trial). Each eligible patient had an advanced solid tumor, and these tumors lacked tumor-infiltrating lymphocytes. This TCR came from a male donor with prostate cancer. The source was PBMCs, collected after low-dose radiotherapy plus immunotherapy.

The CDR3 region has the DNA TGCGCCAGCAGCCAAGATGCGGGGAGCGATTCACCCCTCCACTTT. Translating gives CASSQDAGSDSPLHF. The chain employs TRBV4-1 and TRBJ1-6; D ambiguous. In germline, CDR1 is MGHRA, CDR2 YSYEKL. The V end lost 0 bases, the J end lost 8 bases, and 11 bases lay between the germline ends. The CDR3 has 15 amino acids.